The 27 T cell receptor beta chains given below trace back to one sample, sequenced in a study of T cell responses to AZD1222 COVID-19 vaccine. Sequencing was performed with immunoSEQ multiplex PCR; in TCRdb, only in-frame clones are kept and a portion is missing. The table lists over 110,000 clones, 75% to 90% of them singletons. The specimen was peripheral blood, collected 28 days after the second AZD1222 dose. The receptors were gathered from an adult who received the AZD1222 COVID-19 vaccine.

The V and J genes are TRBV15 and TRBJ1-3; the match to TRBD1 covers 9 bases. V shed 1 base and J 8 bases; nucleotides not matched to a gene: 6. Germline V gene sequence: CDR1 LNHNV, CDR2 YYDKDF (reference sequence). CDR3 size: 15 residues. CDR3 sequence reads: CATSRGDRGIDTIYF. The CDR3 region has the DNA TGTGCCACCAGCAGAGGTGACAGGGGGATAGACACCATATATTTT.

This clone was seen a few times. V is TRBV20-1 and J is TRBJ2-7; a weak D match, TRBD1 (5 bases). CDR1 and CDR2 (germline): DFQATT, SNEGSKA (reference sequence). CDR3 size: 14 residues. Deletions cut 3 bases from V and 3 bases from J, with 15 bases between. This CDR3 is CSASLRDTGYEQYV. DNA for the CDR3: TGCAGTGCTAGTCTTAGGGATACAGGCTACGAGCAGTACGTC.

V gene TRBV9 combines with J gene TRBJ1-4; D not resolved. The V and J ends lost 3 bases and 2 bases respectively, with 11 bases between them. Per germline, CDR1 SGDLS and CDR2 YYNGEE. This CDR3 is 15 amino acids long. CDR3 protein: CASSALPGTNEKLFF. CDR3 DNA sequence: TGTGCCAGCAGCGCACTCCCTGGGACTAATGAAAAACTGTTTTTT.

J is TRBJ2-2 and V is TRBV7-3; D is unresolved. Trimming stripped 5 bases from V and 0 bases from J, with 10 bases between. The CDR3 extends over 15 amino acids. From germline, CDR1 is SGHTA and CDR2 FQGTGA. CDR3 residues: CASSRSAANTGELFF. The CDR3 DNA reads as TGTGCCAGCAGCCGAAGCGCTGCGAACACCGGGGAGCTGTTTTTT.

The chain joins TRBV6-5 to TRBJ2-1; D may be TRBD1 (5 bases). CDR3 length: 13 residues. Per germline, CDR1 MNHEY and CDR2 SVGAGI. Trimming stripped 4 bases from V and 6 bases from J, with 10 bases between. The CDR3 coding sequence is TGTGCCAGCAGTTTACAGGACACCAATGAGCAGTTCTTC. Translating gives CASSLQDTNEQFF.

This clone was seen once. V and J are TRBV4-1 and TRBJ1-1; possible D gene TRBD1, 6 bases. Germline V CDR1 and CDR2: MGHRA, YSYEKL. Trimming stripped 0 bases from V and 7 bases from J, with 12 bases between. There are 14 residues in the CDR3. The CDR3 DNA is TGCGCCAGCAGCCAAGACGGGGGGCGGATTGAAGCTTTCTTT. Translating it yields CASSQDGGRIEAFF.

The chain recombines TRBV6-6 with TRBJ1-3, with 8 bases matching TRBD1. The CDR3 extends over 16 amino acids. V was clipped by 0 bases and J by 0 bases; unmatched bases: 1. From germline, CDR1 is MNHNY and CDR2 SVGAGI (reference sequence). CDR3 DNA sequence: TGTGCCAGCAGTTACTCGGGGACAGGCTCTGGAAACACCATATATTTT. It specifies CASSYSGTGSGNTIYF.

The chain combines TRBV28 with TRBJ1-5; 9 positions match TRBD1. The CDR3 covers 14 residues. Losses at the gene ends were 3 bases for V and 14 bases for J; bases not matched to a gene: 11. Germline assignment: CDR1 MDHEN and CDR2 SYDVKM. The CDR3 sequence is CASSFTSGTGTKHF. DNA for the CDR3: TGTGCCAGCAGTTTTACGTCCGGGACAGGGACCAAGCATTTT.

The rearrangement joins TRBV2 to TRBJ2-3, with D possibly matching TRBD2 (6 bases). The V gene lost 3 bases and the J gene lost 8 bases, with 12 bases spanning the gap. This CDR3 has 13 amino acids. Germline loops: CDR1 SNHLY, CDR2 FYNNEI. The chain's CDR3 is CASSEGSGTTQYF. The CDR3 DNA reads as TGTGCCAGCAGTGAGGGTAGCGGAACTACGCAGTATTTT.

The V gene is TRBV2, the J gene TRBJ1-5, with a tentative D call TRBD1 (5 bases). The CDR3 covers 14 residues. Germline assignment: CDR1 SNHLY and CDR2 FYNNEI. V lost 8 bases and J lost 0, with 11 bases in between. This CDR3 is CASGGQGSNQPQHF. CDR3 nucleotides: TGTGCCAGCGGAGGGCAGGGTAGCAATCAGCCCCAGCATTTT.

V and J are TRBV25-1 and TRBJ2-6; 7 nucleotides line up with TRBD1. Germline assignment: CDR1 MGHDK and CDR2 SYGVNS. J was trimmed by 2 bases and V by 2 bases; bases with no gene match: 3. The CDR3 extends over 16 amino acids. The CDR3 nucleotides are TGTGCCAGCAGTGAAACAGGGGACCCTGGGGCCAACGTCCTGACTTTC. Its protein product is CASSETGDPGANVLTF. Based on the CDR3 plus reference TRBV25-1 and TRBJ2-6, the full variable domain is EADIYQTPRYLVIGTGKKITLECSQTMGHDKMYWYQQDPGMELHLIHYSYGVNSTEKGDLSSESTVSRIRTEHFPLTLESARPSHTSQYLCASSETGDPGANVLTFGAGSRLTVL.

The rearrangement links TRBV19 to TRBJ1-5; the match to TRBD1 covers 7 bases. The CDR3 covers 17 residues. The trim removed 6 bases at V and 0 bases at J, leaving 11 bases unmatched. Per the germline V gene, CDR1 is LNHDA and CDR2 is SQIVND (reference sequence). CDR3 nucleotides: TGTGCCAGTAGGACAGGGTTGAAATCCCATAGCAATCAGCCCCAGCATTTT. It yields the protein CASRTGLKSHSNQPQHF. The full variable domain, its missing parts supplied by reference TRBV19 and TRBJ1-5, is DGGITQSPKYLFRKEGQNVTLSCEQNLNHDAMYWYRQDPGQGLRLIYYSQIVNDFQKGDIAEGYSVSREKKESFPLTVTSAQKNPTAFYLCASRTGLKSHSNQPQHFGDGTRLSIL.

V and J are TRBV9 and TRBJ1-3; D is ambiguous. The CDR3 is 13 residues long. Per the germline V gene, CDR1 is SGDLS and CDR2 is YYNGEE. V dropped 3 bases and J dropped 1 base, with 5 bases sitting between them. The CDR3 is CASSGASGNTIYF. The CDR3 DNA reads as TGTGCCAGCAGCGGGGCTTCTGGAAACACCATATATTTT.

The chain combines TRBV25-1 with TRBJ1-1; D possibly corresponds to TRBD1 (6 bases). The germline CDR1 and CDR2 sequences are MGHDK and SYGVNS. The CDR3 is made up of 12 amino acids. Trimming stripped 10 bases from V and 5 bases from J, with 14 bases between. CDR3 DNA: TGTGCCACCAGGGGCGGAAGGACTGAAGCTTTCTTT. Translated: CATRGGRTEAFF.

The V and J genes are TRBV5-6 and TRBJ2-1, with a possible D match to TRBD2 (6 bases). The germline V gene has CDR1 SGHDT and CDR2 YYEEEE. The CDR3 sequence is 15 residues long. The V and J ends lost 0 bases and 7 bases respectively, with 14 bases between them. The CDR3 DNA sequence: TGTGCCAGCAGCTTGGAAACGGGAGTTCTAAATGAGCAGTTCTTC. Translating it yields CASSLETGVLNEQFF.

V and J are TRBV5-4 and TRBJ2-7; D might be TRBD1 (5 bases). Between the trimmed V and J ends, which lost 3 bases and 6 bases, there was a span of 13 bases. Germline V gene sequence: CDR1 SGHNT, CDR2 YYREEE (reference sequence). This CDR3 has 13 residues. CDR3 amino acids: CASSSDSFGEQYF. The CDR3 region has the DNA TGTGCCAGCAGCTCTGACAGTTTCGGCGAGCAGTACTTC.

The chain combines TRBV6-5 with TRBJ1-6, with TRBD1 matching over 7 bases. V was pared by 7 bases and J by 11 bases, with 8 bases of the junction left unmatched. The length of the CDR3 is 13 residues. Germline CDR1 reads MNHEY; CDR2 reads SVGAGI. The CDR3 DNA follows: TGTGCCAGCACCTCGACAGGGACGGCACCCCTCCACTTT. Its translation is CASTSTGTAPLHF.

This clone appeared once. This chain connects TRBV7-4 to TRBJ1-3; no clear D. CDR3 length equals 16 residues. V was shortened by 6 bases and J by 0 bases, with 15 bases between the two germline ends. Germline CDR1 is SGHVT and CDR2 is SQSDAQ. This CDR3 reads CASRRVSSSSGNTIYF. DNA for the CDR3: TGTGCCAGCAGAAGGGTGAGTTCCTCCTCTGGAAACACCATATATTTT.

The V and J genes are TRBV5-1 and TRBJ2-3; no clear D. Trimming shortened V by 6 bases and J by 5 bases, and 13 bases separated the two germline ends. The CDR3 sequence is 13 residues long. CDR1 is SGHRS and CDR2 is YFSETQ in the germline V gene. CDR3 loop: CASTYGEGDTQYF. The CDR3 DNA reads as TGCGCCAGCACCTATGGGGAAGGAGATACGCAGTATTTT.

The V and J genes are TRBV11-2 and TRBJ1-3; 8 bases align to TRBD1. CDR3 size: 15 residues. Germline trimming cut 6 bases from V and 3 bases from J; bases unmatched to any gene: 7. Germline lookup yields CDR1 SGHAT and CDR2 FQNNGV. CDR3 nucleotide sequence: TGTGCCAGCAGGGACACAGGGGGAGTTGGAAACACCATATATTTT. Protein sequence: CASRDTGGVGNTIYF. Full variable domain (remainder filled in from reference TRBV11-2 and TRBJ1-3): EAGVAQSPRYKIIEKRQSVAFWCNPISGHATLYWYQQILGQGPKLLIQFQNNGVVDDSQLPKDRFSAERLKGVDSTLKIQPAKLEDSAVYLCASRDTGGVGNTIYFGEGSWLTVV.

The chain joins TRBV7-2 to TRBJ2-7; 9 bases agree with TRBD1. Germline CDR1 and CDR2: SGHTA and FQGNSA. Trimming took 4 bases from V and 6 from J; bases not matched to a gene: 10. The CDR3 is 15 amino acids. CDR3 DNA: TGTGCCAGCAGCTCAAATTCGGGACAGGGAGGCGAGCAGTACTTC. It is translated as CASSSNSGQGGEQYF.

The genes are TRBV11-3 and TRBJ2-1; 8 positions match TRBD1. The V gene end was trimmed by 4 bases and the J gene end by 0 bases; junction bases not matched to a gene: 11. Germline V gene lookup returns CDR1 SGHNT and CDR2 YENEEA. The CDR3 sequence is 18 residues long. CDR3 DNA sequence: TGTGCCAGCAGCTCCGGACAGGGAAGGGAGTCCTCCTACAATGAGCAGTTCTTC. As protein: CASSSGQGRESSYNEQFF. Full variable domain (remainder filled in from reference TRBV11-3 and TRBJ2-1): EAGVVQSPRYKIIEKKQPVAFWCNPISGHNTLYWYLQNLGQGPELLIRYENEEAVDDSQLPKDRFSAERLKGVDSTLKIQPAELGDSAVYLCASSSGQGRESSYNEQFFGPGTRLTVL.

The V gene is TRBV25-1, the J gene TRBJ2-1; D unclear. With 7 bases removed from V and 4 bases from J, the gap between germline ends came to 5 bases. The CDR3 spans 11 residues. The germline V gene encodes CDR1 MGHDK and CDR2 SYGVNS. CDR3 sequence (DNA): TGTGCCAGCAAAGGGTACAATGAGCAGTTCTTC. It encodes CASKGYNEQFF.

The chain couples TRBV6-6 to TRBJ2-5; 14 bases line up with TRBD2. The CDR3 totals 16 residues. The germline V gene has CDR1 MNHNY and CDR2 SVGAGI (reference sequence). Trimming cost V 6 bases and J 2 bases; bases outside gene matches: 5. This chain's CDR3 is CASSPRTSGGQETQYF. In DNA, the CDR3 is TGTGCCAGCAGCCCTCGGACTAGCGGGGGGCAAGAGACCCAGTACTTC.

The chain links TRBV11-2 to TRBJ2-5; 14 bases align to TRBD2. The CDR3 covers 18 residues. The trim removed 5 bases at V and 3 bases at J, leaving 11 bases unmatched. Germline assignment: CDR1 SGHAT and CDR2 FQNNGV. The CDR3, as DNA: TGTGCCAGCAGCCTCTTTGGACTAGCGGGGGGTACTAAAGAGACCCAGTACTTC. This encodes CASSLFGLAGGTKETQYF.

The chain links TRBV7-2 to TRBJ1-2; the D is unclear. The CDR3 covers 12 residues. Germline values: CDR1 SGHTA, CDR2 FQGNSA. V was shortened by 0 bases and J by 6 bases, with 5 bases between the two germline ends. Here the CDR3 DNA reads TGTGCCAGCAGCTTAGCCCGGCATGGCTACACCTTC. It is translated as CASSLARHGYTF.

Here the CDR3 DNA reads TGTGCCAGCAGTTCCTCCGGGACTAGCTCCTACGAGCAGTACTTC. Protein product: CASSSSGTSSYEQYF. The chain joins TRBV6-6 to TRBJ2-7; TRBD2 aligns across 8 bases. CDR1 is MNHNY and CDR2 is SVGAGI in the germline V gene (reference sequence). This CDR3 region has 15 residues. V was clipped by 4 bases and J by 0 bases; unmatched bases: 5.